The rows below give T cell receptor beta chains drawn from one sample of a study of blood T cells in healthy people across ages. TCRdb passed the 5' RACE reads through MiXCR, listing each CDR3 protein once. This table holds 1.8 million or so distinct CDR3 sequences, approximately 40% found once. Sequenced sample: blood. The receptors come from a human donor in good health. The CDR3 runs from the conserved cysteine through the conserved F or W. A D gene is named only where the DNA matches it firmly. For some rows the clone size is stated as once, few or many, or as a class when expanded; others skip it.

>-|TRBV5-1|-|17|TRBJ2-7
CASSLPLGRTFSYEQYF
TGCGCCAGCAGCCTGCCATTGGGCAGGACTTTCTCCTACGAGCAGTACTTC
>-|TRBV9|-|16|TRBJ1-1
CASSRGGGVGNTEAFF
TGTGCCAGCAGCAGAGGGGGGGGCGTAGGAAACACTGAAGCTTTCTTT
>many|TRBV29-1|-|13|TRBJ2-7
CSVSGRFSYEQYF
TGCAGCGTTTCGGGTCGGTTCTCCTACGAGCAGTACTTC
>few|TRBV30|-|14|TRBJ2-1
CAWSRQITYNEQFF
TGTGCCTGGAGTAGACAGATAACCTACAATGAGCAGTTCTTC
>-|TRBV29-1|-|13|TRBJ1-1
CSVEQGMNTEAFF
TGCAGCGTTGAACAGGGCATGAACACTGAAGCTTTCTTT
>-|TRBV6-5|TRBD1|15|TRBJ1-4
CASSSSGGTVEKLFF
TGTGCCAGCAGTTCTTCAGGGGGTACCGTTGAAAAACTGTTTTTT
>-|TRBV7-2|TRBD1|15|TRBJ1-2
CASSSRTGLVHGYTF
TGTGCCAGCAGCTCCCGGACAGGGCTCGTCCATGGCTACACCTTC
>-|TRBV4-1|-|16|TRBJ2-1
CASSRPGQKTVNEQFF
TGCGCCAGCAGCCGCCCGGGCCAGAAGACAGTCAATGAGCAGTTCTTC
>-|TRBV7-8|-|15|TRBJ2-6
CASSFYHSGANVLTF
TGTGCCAGCAGCTTTTATCACTCTGGGGCCAACGTCCTGACTTTC
>-|TRBV9|-|14|TRBJ2-1
CAGSRTDLYNEQFF
TGTGCCGGGAGCCGGACAGACCTCTACAATGAGCAGTTCTTC
>-|TRBV7-2|TRBD2|15|TRBJ2-3
CASSLVSGGEDTQYF
TGTGCCAGCAGCTTAGTTAGCGGGGGTGAAGATACGCAGTATTTT
>few|TRBV10-3|-|15|TRBJ1-2
CAISERATVPSGYTF
TGTGCCATCAGTGAGCGTGCGACAGTTCCCTCGGGCTACACCTTC
>few|TRBV12-3/TRBV12-4|TRBD1|15|TRBJ2-7
CASSSRDRSSYEQYF
TGTGCCAGCAGTTCCCGGGACAGGAGCTCCTACGAGCAGTACTTC
>few|TRBV6-2/TRBV6-3|-|14|TRBJ2-7
CASSYRIRPYEQYF
TGTGCCAGCAGTTATCGGATCCGTCCGTACGAGCAGTACTTC
>-|TRBV4-2|-|16|TRBJ1-1
CASSQDQPPFGTEAFF
TGTGCCAGCAGCCAAGATCAGCCCCCGTTTGGCACTGAAGCTTTCTTT
>-|TRBV7-6|-|20|TRBJ1-2
CASSPEAGAAPGLSNYGYTF
TGTGCCAGCAGCCCTGAGGCTGGGGCGGCACCTGGACTTTCTAACTATGGCTACACCTTC
>-|TRBV15|-|13|TRBJ2-5
CATSRRPQETQYF
TGTGCCACCAGCAGGCGTCCTCAGGAGACCCAGTACTTC
>few|TRBV4-1|-|12|TRBJ1-4
CASSSFDEKLFF
TGCGCCAGCAGTTCCTTCGATGAAAAACTGTTTTTT
>-|TRBV5-1|-|14|TRBJ2-5
CASSSESYQETQYF
TGCGCCAGCAGCTCCGAGTCCTACCAAGAGACCCAGTACTTC
>-|TRBV4-1|TRBD1|17|TRBJ1-1
CASSQDGTGLMNTEAFF
TGCGCCAGCAGCCAAGATGGGACAGGGCTAATGAACACTGAAGCTTTCTTT
>few|TRBV6-5|TRBD1|14|TRBJ1-2
CASSYSRTGKGYTF
TGTGCCAGCAGTTATTCAAGGACAGGGAAGGGCTACACCTTC
>many|TRBV4-3|-|13|TRBJ2-5
CASSQDIIGTQYF
TGCGCCAGCAGCCAAGATATCATTGGGACCCAGTACTTC
>once|TRBV12-3/TRBV12-4|TRBD1|15|TRBJ2-2
CASSVGTGRTGELFF
TGTGCCAGCAGTGTGGGGACAGGGCGAACCGGGGAGCTGTTTTTT
>few|TRBV18|-|16|TRBJ1-2
CASSPRQTLTNYGYTF
TGTGCCAGCTCACCACGACAAACACTTACTAACTATGGCTACACCTTC
>-|TRBV7-9|TRBD2|16|TRBJ2-1
CASSLDGGASYNEQFF
TGTGCCAGCAGCTTAGACGGGGGGGCCTCATACAATGAGCAGTTCTTC
>-|TRBV6-5|TRBD2|18|TRBJ2-5
CASSYGRLSGGSQETQYF
TGTGCCAGCAGTTACGGCCGTCTTAGCGGGGGGTCACAAGAGACCCAGTACTTC
>-|TRBV2|-|17|TRBJ2-3
CASSELRGARTRDTQYF
TGTGCCAGCAGTGAATTACGGGGGGCCCGAACCCGCGATACGCAGTATTTT
>few|TRBV11-2|-|15|TRBJ2-3
CASSSMGGRADTQYF
TGTGCCAGCAGCTCAATGGGGGGCAGGGCAGATACGCAGTATTTT
>-|TRBV28|-|13|TRBJ1-5
CASSSGHNQPQHF
TGTGCCAGCAGTTCTGGACATAATCAGCCCCAGCATTTT
>-|TRBV2|TRBD1|15|TRBJ2-7
CASSDPRGRTDEQYF
TGTGCCAGCAGTGATCCCAGGGGGCGAACCGACGAGCAGTACTTC
>-|TRBV6-1|-|15|TRBJ2-6
CASSELGAGANVLTF
TGTGCCAGCAGTGAATTGGGCGCTGGGGCCAACGTCCTGACTTTC
>many|TRBV24-1|-|12|TRBJ2-7
CATSDAGLEQYF
TGTGCCACCAGTGATGCAGGGCTCGAGCAGTACTTC
>-|TRBV15|-|12|TRBJ2-1
CATSRIYNEQFF
TGTGCCACCAGCAGAATATACAATGAGCAGTTCTTC
>-|TRBV11-1|-|16|TRBJ2-3
CASSSGRALQTDTQYF
TGCGCCAGCAGCTCGGGGCGAGCTCTTCAAACAGATACGCAGTATTTT
>few|TRBV20-1|TRBD1|15|TRBJ1-5
CSAREGGTGRQPQHF
TGCAGTGCTAGAGAGGGGGGGACAGGGCGTCAGCCCCAGCATTTT
>-|TRBV12-5|-|12|TRBJ1-2
CASGLARDGYTF
TGTGCTAGTGGTTTAGCTAGAGATGGCTACACCTTC
>-|TRBV14|-|11|TRBJ2-1
CASSQVRRQFF
TGTGCCAGCAGCCAAGTTAGAAGGCAGTTCTTC
>-|TRBV24-1|-|16|TRBJ2-5
CATSDTPGLRKETQYF
TGTGCCACCAGTGACACACCGGGACTCAGAAAAGAGACCCAGTACTTC
>-|TRBV6-5|-|14|TRBJ2-3
CATNLSPSTDTQYF
TGTGCCACAAACCTAAGCCCTAGCACAGATACGCAGTATTTT
>-|TRBV20-1|TRBD2|14|TRBJ2-3
CSAMSSGGLYTQYF
TGCAGTGCTATGTCTAGCGGAGGACTGTATACGCAGTATTTT
>few|TRBV30|TRBD1|17|TRBJ2-3
CAWSRGRGYRGTDTQYF
TGTGCCTGGAGTCGGGGTAGGGGGTACAGGGGGACAGATACGCAGTATTTT
>-|TRBV6-6|-|15|TRBJ2-5
CASSYSLYAKETQYF
TGTGCCAGCAGTTACTCCTTATACGCAAAAGAGACCCAGTACTTC
>many|TRBV7-2|-|16|TRBJ1-2
CASSLSVSGIKGGYTF
TGTGCCAGCAGCTTAAGCGTTTCAGGGATTAAGGGTGGCTACACCTTC
>few|TRBV4-2|-|17|TRBJ1-5
CASSQEWTDYSNQPQHF
TGTGCCAGCAGCCAAGAATGGACGGACTATAGCAATCAGCCCCAGCATTTT
>-|TRBV7-9|-|14|TRBJ1-6
CASSNTIANSPLHF
TGTGCCAGCTCGAACACCATTGCCAATTCACCCCTCCACTTT
>-|TRBV29-1|-|15|TRBJ2-3
CSVPPSGRGTDTQYF
TGCAGCGTTCCACCCTCGGGGAGAGGCACAGATACGCAGTATTTT
>-|TRBV20-1|TRBD1|16|TRBJ1-5
CSARSYRGLPNQPQHF
TGCAGTGCTAGATCCTACAGGGGGCTCCCCAATCAGCCCCAGCATTTT